What follows describes a single T cell receptor beta chain. Its antigen specificity is not known. No per-base quality is available; no much larger clone lies one base away. The data originate from a study of T cell responses to AZD1222 COVID-19 vaccine (dated by TCRdb to the early 2020s). Background for the entire study: AZD1222 recipients with second doses at about 4 weeks or about 12 weeks were pooled, because spike-specific TCR depth and breadth did not differ between schedules. Trial participants were enrolled by age into subgroups of 18-55, 56-69 and 70-plus years, and about 150, 27 and 61 TCR-sequenced participants, respectively, were included in these subgroups. TCR sequencing covered some 250 trial participants: nearly 210 given two doses of AZD1222 and around 25 given two doses of MenACWY control vaccine.

V lost 1 base and J lost 4 bases, and the count of bases not matched to a germline gene is 0. The germline V gene yields KGHSH for CDR1 and LQKENI for CDR2. The CDR3 runs 15 residues from the cysteine to the phenylalanine. Only the CDR3 portion is preserved as DNA: 45 bases, with reading frame beginning at the first base. What the time point label conveys for this sample: baseline before first vaccination. Vaccinee samples came from UK trials COV001 and COV002, including a single-blind randomized controlled phase 2/3 trial of AZD1222 (ChAdOx1 nCoV-19) in healthy adults. Trial participant PBMC samples were collected at day 0 and day 28 after the second dose for TCRbeta chain sequencing. Beyond this particular receptor, the publication reports: Reportedly, almost half of the unique spike-specific TCRs recognized epitopes lying outside the regions that are mutated in the B.1.351 and B.1.1.7 variants. The 56-69-year group was small, and its depth increase did not reach significance, likely because of low power. The vaccine-associated CD4 TCRs covered the entire spike protein, and the dominant responses fell in regions 160-218 and 743-854. Because no day 14 peak-response samples were available, the repertoires could be characterized only after the peak T cell response. Conclusions about previously exposed vaccinees are limited because only six or seven AZD1222 recipients were SARS-CoV-2 seropositive at baseline. Participants were mostly white British and included more females than males, and it was suggested by the authors that clonal diversity may have been underestimated. A significant rise in spike-specific TCR breadth and depth was observed after two AZD1222 doses relative to day 0 and relative to MenACWY recipients.

The CDR3 regions of human TCRbeta chains were analyzed by immunosequencing. On the study's bioinformatics: TCRs in the repertoires were compared against a reference library of SARS-CoV-2-specific TCRs that had been generated with the MIRA antigen-specificity platform. Breadth was defined as the fraction of unique TCRs that were SARS-CoV-2-associated. Depth was defined as the fraction of total T cells that were SARS-CoV-2-associated. Using the MIRA data, each spike-specific TCR was mapped to the spike region that the TCR reacts to and placed in a CD4 or CD8 class. Log10-transformed breadth and depth values were compared by one-way ANOVA with Sidak's multiple comparisons tests. Not all clones reach the TCRdb copy of this immuneACCESS table, which keeps in-frame sequences only. Checked studies attribute under half of the gap to unresolved V genes and leave the rest unexplained. V and J calls and clone size come straight from that table; D and trimming were deduced from the DNA. Recorded for this sample are around 180,000 clones; approximately 86% of them occurred a single time. Roughly 0.5% of the sample is held by the ten biggest clonotypes.

The sequence was collected from an adult in good health. The rearranged chain carries TRBV18 and TRBJ2-5, and 13 junction bases match TRBD2. The source material was peripheral blood, sampled on day 0 of AZD1222 vaccination. DNA sequence: TGTGCCAGCTCACCACGGACTAGCGGGAGAGAGACCCAGTACTTC. It translates as CASSPRTSGRETQYF. The full variable domain, completed from the reference TRBV18 and TRBJ2-5 proteins outside the CDR3, reads NAGVMQNPRHLVRRRGQEARLRCSPMKGHSHVYWYRQLPEEGLKFMVYLQKENIIDESGMPKERFSAEFPKEGPSILRIQQVVRGDSAAYFCASSPRTSGRETQYFGPGTRLLVL.